This T cell receptor (beta chain) comes out of a study of shared clonotypes between healthy human individuals. General study points: Roughly 5% of naive CD4 clonotypes were common to several donors. The donor pool, a small one, limited the genetic and exposure-history diversity represented. An effect of sequencing depth on clonotype sharing among donors was expected.

V was pared by 4 bases and J by 0 bases, with 10 bases between. There are 15 residues in the CDR3. The germline CDR1 and CDR2 sequences are MDHEN and SYDVKM. In the source study's methods: Because ImmunoSEQ provided only junction sequences with no quality scores, the filtering differed. Assay: immunoSEQ multiplex PCR; the TCRdb copy retains only in-frame clones and omits some. Clonal size and the V and J genes are those of that table, whereas D and trimming came from the DNA. The table has approximately 2,000,000 clones, around 92% seen once. As to this clone: Its target is unknown.

What was sequenced was naive CD4+ T cells from PBMCs. Described subset: CD45RA+ positively selected. The clonotype originates from a man between 18 and 35 years old in good health. Some clones in this sample may be carry-over from other donors' samples. The chain has TRBV28 and TRBJ2-4, with D hard to call. CDR3 sequence reads: CASSSTALAKNIQYF. The CDR3 nucleotides read TGTGCCAGCAGTTCAACAGCCCTAGCCAAAAACATTCAGTACTTC. Variable domain in full (rest from reference TRBV28 and TRBJ2-4): DVKVTQSSRYLVKRTGEKVFLECVQDMDHENMFWYRQDPGLGLRLIYFSYDVKMKEKGDIPEGYSVSREKKERFSLILESASTNQTSMYLCASSSTALAKNIQYFGAGTRLSVL.